This is a list of T cell receptor beta chains from one sample in a study of control samples from healthy donors and cancer patients. TCRdb keeps only in-frame clones here, not all; method: immunoSEQ multiplex PCR. Among 140,000 or so clones, about 94% were seen once, and the ten largest hold approximately 15%. Sequenced: PBMCs. These receptors came from a man aged 55 to 70 with colorectal cancer. Each CDR3 is given without its conserved first and last residue. Each record gives: D gene, V gene, CDR3 length, CDR3 protein. D genes are given only for firm matches.

NA | TRBV5-1 | 13 | ASSLEGGAGYGYT
NA | TRBV7-9 | 12 | ASSRGTYYNEQF
NA | TRBV14 | 12 | ASSQAGGSRRAF
NA | TRBV7-2 | 13 | ASSSEGTGNQPQH
NA | TRBV4-1 | 17 | ASSHDRARDPSGANVLT
TRBD2 | TRBV6-1 | 12 | ASSDRGEGETQY
NA | TRBV6-1 | 13 | ASSESGTLGEKLF
NA | TRBV6-6 | 11 | ASSYRANTEAF
NA | TRBV5-1 | 14 | ASSPLNSDGKNIQY
NA | TRBV30 | 9 | AGGRDTEAF
NA | TRBV7-2 | 13 | ASSLVGYSTDTQY
NA | TRBV27 | 14 | ASTPGKSRALYEQY
NA | TRBV7-2 | 11 | ASSLMQGGEQY
TRBD1 | TRBV30 | 13 | AWSGTGGLAGELF
TRBD1 | TRBV10-2 | 12 | ASNALTGAHEQY
TRBD1 | TRBV29-1 | 12 | SVLQGAGNQPQH
TRBD1 | TRBV5-5 | 15 | ASSMGQGKGGATEAF
NA | TRBV30 | 12 | ACGTGFSTDTQY
TRBD1 | TRBV5-1 | 14 | ASSSGQERNTGELF
NA | TRBV10-2 | 14 | ASSESGTSLIEGYT
NA | TRBV19 | 10 | ASSPAGNEQF
TRBD1 | TRBV28 | 11 | ASSTGANYGYT
NA | TRBV7-2 | 13 | ASSFGGNAGEKLF
NA | TRBV3-1/TRBV3-2 | 10 | ASSSINQPQH
NA | TRBV2 | 8 | ASSSSPLH
TRBD1 | TRBV10-2 | 12 | ASHSTGGGTEAF
TRBD1 | TRBV2 | 14 | ASSVYRDRVTDTQY
NA | TRBV30 | 13 | AWSVGITSGNTIY
NA | TRBV7-9 | 13 | ASSLYRDPTEKLF
TRBD2 | TRBV11-2 | 11 | ASRDWGGYIQY
NA | TRBV5-1 | 14 | ASSQHPALAKNIQY
TRBD2 | TRBV3-1/TRBV3-2 | 13 | ASSQDKAGAYEQY
NA | TRBV7-8 | 13 | ASSPTGRSSYEQY
TRBD1 | TRBV18 | 15 | ASSPRAGAGGQEKLF
NA | TRBV7-9 | 15 | ASSSPYPGALQETQY
NA | TRBV4-2 | 13 | ASSQEGLSSYEQY
NA | TRBV7-8 | 12 | ASSSQTGNTEAF
NA | TRBV29-1 | 10 | SVKRGQETQY
NA | TRBV29-1 | 12 | SVYGGVGQETQY
TRBD1 | TRBV9 | 16 | ASSAAPPGQSTNTEAF
NA | TRBV19 | 13 | ASSTFATSSSEAF
NA | TRBV19 | 13 | ASSNRGGVNYGYT
TRBD1 | TRBV4-2 | 13 | ASSRRDSERSGYT
NA | TRBV21-1 | 14 | ASSKVQGALTDTQY
NA | TRBV2 | 11 | ASSEPQLLEAF
NA | TRBV9 | 11 | ASSVDRYYGYT